The present T cell receptor beta chain was sequenced within a study of T cell responses to AZD1222 COVID-19 vaccine. Study conclusions and caveats: At baseline, just 6 or 7 AZD1222 recipients tested seropositive. White British people made up most donors, females outnumbered males, and clonal diversity was possibly underestimated. An increase in Spike-specific TCR breadth and depth was observed after two AZD1222 doses. Sampling captured repertoires only after the peak T cell response.

Data came from immunoSEQ multiplex PCR; TCRdb stores just in-frame clones and leaves some out. The table records roughly 120,000 clones, approximately 85% of them present only once. Regarding this clone: Its antigen is unknown.

This CDR3 has 15 amino acids. Germline V gene sequence: CDR1 MNHEY, CDR2 SVGAGI. V dropped 6 bases and J dropped 5; count of bases not matched to a gene: 12. The receptor comes from an adult in good health. Sequenced here: peripheral blood, sampled on day 0 of MenACWY control vaccination. This chain connects TRBV6-5 to TRBJ1-1; TRBD1 matches 7 bases. Here the CDR3 DNA reads TGTGCCAGCAGCCGGTCCTCGACAGGGTGGACTGAAGCTTTCTTT. This sequence encodes CASSRSSTGWTEAFF.